One T cell receptor beta chain is described in this entry. The antigen remains unidentified. CDR3 length: 15 residues. The ends were cut back, 0 bases at V and 5 bases at J, with 13 bases in the middle. In germline, CDR1 is LGHNA, CDR2 YNFKEQ. This entry belongs to a study of type 1 regulatory T cells. A single record per CDR3 protein comes from TCRdb applying MiXCR to the reads. Among roughly 25,000 distinct CDR3 sequences listed, roughly 72% were seen once. The chain is built from TRBV4-2 and TRBJ1-1; D is unresolved. This clonotype originated in a human donor in good health. Sequencing used cultured T cells, either the whole culture or a sorted T cell fraction (not recorded which). Subset specified: Tr1-enriched cell product generated in vitro against host alloantigens. The CDR3 DNA reads TGTGCCAGCAGCCAAGATCTTATAGGGAGGACTGAAGCTTTCTTT. Its translation: CASSQDLIGRTEAFF.